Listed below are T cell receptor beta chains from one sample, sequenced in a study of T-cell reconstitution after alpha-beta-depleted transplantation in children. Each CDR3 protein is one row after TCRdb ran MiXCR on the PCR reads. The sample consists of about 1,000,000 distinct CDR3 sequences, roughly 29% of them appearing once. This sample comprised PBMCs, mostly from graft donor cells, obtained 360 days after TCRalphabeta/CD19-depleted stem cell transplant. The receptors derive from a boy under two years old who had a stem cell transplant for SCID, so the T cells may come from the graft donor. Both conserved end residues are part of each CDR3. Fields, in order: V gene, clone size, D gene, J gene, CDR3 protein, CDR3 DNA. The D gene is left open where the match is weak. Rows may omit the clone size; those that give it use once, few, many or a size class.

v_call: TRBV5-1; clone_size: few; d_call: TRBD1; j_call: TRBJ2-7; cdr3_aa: CASSRTRTGGISYEQYF; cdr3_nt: TGCGCCAGCAGCCGGACCCGGACAGGGGGGATCTCCTACGAGCAGTACTTC
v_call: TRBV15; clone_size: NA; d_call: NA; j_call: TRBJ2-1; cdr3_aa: CATSRDPSPYNEQFF; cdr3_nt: TGTGCCACCAGCAGGGACCCAAGCCCCTACAATGAGCAGTTCTTC
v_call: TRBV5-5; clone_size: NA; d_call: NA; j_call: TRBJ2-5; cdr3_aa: CASSLWDPGETQYF; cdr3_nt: TGTGCCAGCAGCTTGTGGGACCCGGGGGAGACCCAGTACTTC
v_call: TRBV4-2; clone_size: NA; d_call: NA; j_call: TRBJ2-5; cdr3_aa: CASSQEEGWETQYF; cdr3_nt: TGTGCCAGCAGCCAAGAGGAGGGTTGGGAGACCCAGTACTTC
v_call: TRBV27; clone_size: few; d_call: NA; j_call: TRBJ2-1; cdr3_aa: CASSLPGAAYNEQFF; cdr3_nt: TGTGCCAGCAGTTTGCCCGGTGCTGCCTACAATGAGCAGTTCTTC
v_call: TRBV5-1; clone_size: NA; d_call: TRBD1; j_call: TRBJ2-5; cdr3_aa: CASSLQGALETQYF; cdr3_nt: TGCGCCAGCAGCTTACAGGGGGCGTTGGAGACCCAGTACTTC
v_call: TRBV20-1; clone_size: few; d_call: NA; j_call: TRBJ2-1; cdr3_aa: CSARAGTIFYEQFF; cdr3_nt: TGCAGTGCTAGGGCCGGGACAATTTTCTATGAGCAGTTCTTC
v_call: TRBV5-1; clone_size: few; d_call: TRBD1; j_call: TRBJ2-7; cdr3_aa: CASRWGQINYEQYF; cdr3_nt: TGCGCCAGCAGGTGGGGACAGATCAACTACGAGCAGTACTTC
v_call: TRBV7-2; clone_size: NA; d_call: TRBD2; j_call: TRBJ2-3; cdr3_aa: CASSLARIWTSGGPTEDTQYF; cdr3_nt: TGTGCCAGCAGCTTAGCGAGGATTTGGACTAGCGGGGGGCCTACGGAAGATACGCAGTATTTT
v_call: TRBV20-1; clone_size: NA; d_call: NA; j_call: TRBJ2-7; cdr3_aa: CSARDSIGGSYEQYF; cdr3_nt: TGCAGTGCTAGAGATTCGATCGGCGGATCCTACGAGCAGTACTTC
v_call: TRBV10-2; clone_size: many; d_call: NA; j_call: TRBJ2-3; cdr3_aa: CASSEGDTQYF; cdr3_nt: TGCGCCAGCAGTGAGGGGGATACGCAGTATTTT
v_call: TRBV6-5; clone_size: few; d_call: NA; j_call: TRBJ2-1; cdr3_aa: CASSYRGDSTDFSYNEQFF; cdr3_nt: TGTGCCAGCAGCTACCGCGGGGACTCCACAGATTTCTCCTACAATGAGCAGTTCTTC
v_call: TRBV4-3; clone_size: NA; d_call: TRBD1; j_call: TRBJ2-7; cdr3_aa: CASSRTGTGVDEQYF; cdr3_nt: TGCGCCAGCAGCCGAACCGGGACAGGGGTAGACGAGCAGTACTTC
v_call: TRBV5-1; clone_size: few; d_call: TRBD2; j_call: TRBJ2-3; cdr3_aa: CASSLGVRGVWSDTQYF; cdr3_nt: TGCGCCAGCAGCTTGGGTGTGCGGGGGGTGTGGTCAGATACGCAGTATTTT
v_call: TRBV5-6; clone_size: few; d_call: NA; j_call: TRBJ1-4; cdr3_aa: CASSLIRLGDKNEKLFF; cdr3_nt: TGTGCCAGCAGCTTGATAAGGTTGGGGGACAAGAATGAAAAACTGTTTTTT
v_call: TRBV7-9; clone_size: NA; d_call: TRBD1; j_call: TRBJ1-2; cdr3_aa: CASSGTGGRGYTF; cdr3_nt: TGTGCCAGCAGCGGGACAGGGGGCCGGGGCTACACCTTC
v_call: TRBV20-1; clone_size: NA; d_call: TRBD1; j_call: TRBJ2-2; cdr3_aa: CSAYGTEDTGELFF; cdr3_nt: TGCAGTGCTTACGGGACAGAGGACACCGGGGAGCTGTTTTTT
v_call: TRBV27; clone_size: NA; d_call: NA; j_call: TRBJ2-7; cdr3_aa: CASSLTPGYEQYF; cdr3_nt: TGTGCCAGCAGTTTAACGCCAGGCTACGAGCAGTACTTC
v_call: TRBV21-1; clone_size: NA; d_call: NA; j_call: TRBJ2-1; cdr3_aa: CASSFPGPPRQFF; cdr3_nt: TGTGCCAGCAGCTTCCCGGGACCTCCCCGACAGTTCTTC
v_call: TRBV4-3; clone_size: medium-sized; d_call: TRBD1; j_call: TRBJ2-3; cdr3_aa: CASSQDPGQGNADTQYF; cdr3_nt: TGCGCCAGCAGCCAAGACCCGGGACAGGGGAACGCAGATACGCAGTATTTT
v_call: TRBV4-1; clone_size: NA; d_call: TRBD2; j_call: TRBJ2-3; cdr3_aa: CASSQAMTSGGSSTDTQYF; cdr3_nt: TGCGCCAGCAGCCAAGCTATGACTAGCGGGGGCTCTAGCACAGATACGCAGTATTTT
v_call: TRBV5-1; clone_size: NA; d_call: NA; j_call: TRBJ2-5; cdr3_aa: CASSLAGTRIQETQYF; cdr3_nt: TGCGCCAGCAGCTTGGCCGGTACCAGGATCCAAGAGACCCAGTACTTC
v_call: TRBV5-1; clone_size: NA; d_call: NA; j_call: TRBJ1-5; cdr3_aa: CASSLLGEPHQPQHF; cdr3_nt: TGCGCCAGCAGCTTGCTCGGTGAACCCCATCAGCCCCAGCATTTT
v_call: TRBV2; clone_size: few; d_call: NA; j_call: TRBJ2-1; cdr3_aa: CASSPRDGGNEQFF; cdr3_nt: TGTGCCAGCAGCCCCAGGGATGGGGGGAATGAGCAGTTCTTC
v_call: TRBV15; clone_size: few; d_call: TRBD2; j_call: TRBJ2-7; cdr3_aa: CATRTSGAYEQYF; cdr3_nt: TGTGCCACCAGGACTAGCGGGGCATACGAGCAGTACTTC
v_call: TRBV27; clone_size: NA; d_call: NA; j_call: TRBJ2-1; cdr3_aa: CASSSGDLSYNEQFF; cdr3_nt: TGTGCCAGCAGTAGTGGAGACCTCTCCTACAATGAGCAGTTCTTC
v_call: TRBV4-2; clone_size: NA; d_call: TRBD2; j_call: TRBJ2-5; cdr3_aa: CASSQVPGRDSETQYF; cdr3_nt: TGTGCCAGCAGCCAAGTTCCAGGGAGGGATAGCGAGACCCAGTACTTC
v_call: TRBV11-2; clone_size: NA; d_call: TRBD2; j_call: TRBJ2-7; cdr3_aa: CASSSLAAEQYF; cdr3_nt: TGTGCCAGCAGCTCCCTAGCGGCCGAGCAGTACTTC
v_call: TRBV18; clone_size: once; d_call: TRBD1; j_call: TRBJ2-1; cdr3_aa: CASSPRKTAQGDYNEQFF; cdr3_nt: TGTGCCAGCTCACCGAGAAAGACCGCGCAGGGGGATTACAATGAGCAGTTCTTC
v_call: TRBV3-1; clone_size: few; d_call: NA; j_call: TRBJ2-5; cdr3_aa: CASSQEGWQAPTEETQYF; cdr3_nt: TGTGCCAGCAGCCAAGAAGGGTGGCAAGCCCCGACCGAAGAGACCCAGTACTTC
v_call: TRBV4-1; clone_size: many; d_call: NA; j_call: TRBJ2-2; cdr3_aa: CASSRDTNTGELFF; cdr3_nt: TGCGCCAGCAGCCGGGACACGAACACCGGGGAGCTGTTTTTT
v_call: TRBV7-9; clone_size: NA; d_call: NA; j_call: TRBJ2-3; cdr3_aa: CASSLGGPQTQYF; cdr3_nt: TGTGCCAGCAGCTTGGGAGGTCCTCAGACGCAGTATTTT
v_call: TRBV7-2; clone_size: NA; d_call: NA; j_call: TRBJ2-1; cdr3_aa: CASSSPGAQLDEQFF; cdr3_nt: TGTGCCAGCAGCTCTCCGGGGGCGCAGTTGGATGAGCAGTTCTTC
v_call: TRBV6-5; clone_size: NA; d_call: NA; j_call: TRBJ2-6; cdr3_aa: CASSYSTPFGANVLTF; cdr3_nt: TGTGCCAGCAGTTACTCGACCCCCTTTGGGGCCAACGTCCTGACTTTC
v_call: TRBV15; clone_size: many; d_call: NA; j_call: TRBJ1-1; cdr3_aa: CATSRDRIGNTEAFF; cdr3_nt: TGTGCCACCAGCAGAGATAGGATAGGGAACACTGAAGCTTTCTTT
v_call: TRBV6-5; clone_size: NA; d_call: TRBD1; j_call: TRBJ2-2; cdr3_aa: CASSLTGTGSGELFF; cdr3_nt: TGTGCCAGCAGTTTAACCGGGACAGGGTCCGGGGAGCTGTTTTTT
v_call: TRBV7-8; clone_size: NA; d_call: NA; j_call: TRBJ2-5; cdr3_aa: CASSFAPPWAHLQGTQYF; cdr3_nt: TGTGCCAGCAGCTTTGCCCCCCCCTGGGCCCACCTCCAGGGGACCCAGTACTTC
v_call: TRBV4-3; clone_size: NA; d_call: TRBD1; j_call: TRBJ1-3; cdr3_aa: CASSQAGGTGPGNTIYF; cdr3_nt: TGCGCCAGCAGCCAGGCTGGTGGGACAGGGCCTGGAAACACCATATATTTT
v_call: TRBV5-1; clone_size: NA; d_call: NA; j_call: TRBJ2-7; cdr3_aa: CASSTGPFSEQYF; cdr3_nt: TGCGCCAGCAGCACCGGACCCTTCTCCGAGCAGTACTTC
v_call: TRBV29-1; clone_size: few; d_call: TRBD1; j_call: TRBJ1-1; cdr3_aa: CTGGWGTEAFF; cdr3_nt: TGCACAGGGGGCTGGGGCACTGAAGCTTTCTTT
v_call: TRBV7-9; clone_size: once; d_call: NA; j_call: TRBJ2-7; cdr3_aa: CASSSWTVGGYEQYF; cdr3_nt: TGTGCCAGCAGCTCCTGGACAGTGGGGGGATACGAGCAGTACTTC
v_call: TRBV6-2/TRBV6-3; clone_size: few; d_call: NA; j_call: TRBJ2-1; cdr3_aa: CASQHTGFNEQFF; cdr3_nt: TGTGCCAGCCAACATACCGGTTTTAATGAGCAGTTCTTC
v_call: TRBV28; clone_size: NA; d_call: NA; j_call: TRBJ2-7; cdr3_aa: CASSLLGGGHEQYF; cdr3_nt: TGTGCCAGCAGTTTATTAGGGGGGGGACACGAGCAGTACTTC
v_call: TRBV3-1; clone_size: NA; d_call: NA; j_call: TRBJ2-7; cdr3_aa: CASSYGTGHYEQYF; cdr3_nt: TGTGCCAGCAGCTATGGGACTGGGCACTACGAGCAGTACTTC
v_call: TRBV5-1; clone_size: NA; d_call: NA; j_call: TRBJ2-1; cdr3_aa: CASSWHRDEQFF; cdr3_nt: TGCGCCAGCAGCTGGCACAGGGATGAGCAGTTCTTC